These 8 T cell receptor beta chains were all obtained from the same sample, sequenced in a study of cytomegalovirus exposure and HLA in healthy donors. This PCR relied on a set of 60 Vbeta primers and 13 Jbeta primers. Measured with immunoSEQ multiplex PCR; TCRdb has only the in-frame clones, and not every one. The sample lists under 50,000 clones; 66% were seen once. The specimen sequenced was PBMCs. Receptor source: a man aged 50 to 59 in good health and CMV-seropositive.

The chain employs TRBV28 and TRBJ1-1, with TRBD1 matching 7 bases. The CDR3 totals 13 residues. The V gene's germline CDR1 is MDHEN and CDR2 SYDVKM. V was clipped by 7 bases and J by 5 bases; unmatched bases: 7. CDR3 in DNA: TGTGCCAGCACTCCAGGGGGATTGACTGAAGCTTTCTTT. This translates into CASTPGGLTEAFF.

The rearrangement uses TRBV19 and TRBJ2-7, with a tentative D call TRBD2 (6 bases). Deletions cut 4 bases from V and 2 bases from J, with 9 bases between. The CDR3 extends over 13 amino acids. The V gene's germline CDR1 is LNHDA and CDR2 SQIVND (reference sequence). CDR3 loop: CASSTPGAYEQYF. The CDR3, as DNA: TGTGCCAGTAGTACTCCGGGGGCCTACGAGCAGTACTTC. Full variable domain (outside the CDR3, taken from reference TRBV19 and TRBJ2-7): DGGITQSPKYLFRKEGQNVTLSCEQNLNHDAMYWYRQDPGQGLRLIYYSQIVNDFQKGDIAEGYSVSREKKESFPLTVTSAQKNPTAFYLCASSTPGAYEQYFGPGTRLTVT.

The rearrangement links TRBV4-2 to TRBJ1-3; unclear D gene. V lost 0 bases to trimming and J lost 0 bases, with 12 bases between them. CDR1 LGHNA and CDR2 YNFKEQ come from the germline V gene. The CDR3 contains 17 residues. The CDR3 sequence is CASSQDSYSTSGNTIYF. The CDR3 DNA sequence: TGTGCCAGCAGCCAAGATTCGTACAGCACCTCTGGAAACACCATATATTTT.

This clone was detected only once. This chain links TRBV6-1 with TRBJ1-2, with D possibly being TRBD1 (6 bases). V gave up 1 base and J gave up 3 bases, with 9 bases separating them. The CDR3 consists of 14 residues. Germline values: CDR1 MNHNS, CDR2 SASEGT. The CDR3 loop is CASSEVEGDYGYTF. The CDR3 DNA reads as TGTGCCAGCAGTGAAGTTGAGGGGGACTATGGCTACACCTTC.

This clone occurred a few times. The V and J genes are TRBV5-4 and TRBJ1-1; perhaps TRBD1 as D (5 bases). CDR1 and CDR2 from the germline V gene are SGHNT and YYREEE (reference sequence). V gave up 2 bases and J gave up 5 bases, with 7 bases separating them. This CDR3 has 12 residues. CDR3: CASSFGGTEAFF. CDR3 coding DNA: TGTGCCAGCAGCTTCGGGGGGACTGAAGCTTTCTTT.

V is TRBV19 and J is TRBJ1-6; tentatively, D is TRBD1 (6 bases). V was trimmed by 5 bases and J by 9 bases, leaving 20 bases between them. This CDR3 spans 16 amino acids. Germline V gene lookup returns CDR1 LNHDA and CDR2 SQIVND (reference sequence). The CDR3 DNA reads TGTGCCAGTAGTTGGCCCCTCACAGGGCGGGTTTCACCCCTCCACTTT. Translating it yields CASSWPLTGRVSPLHF.

This clone occurred a few times. This sequence joins TRBV30 and TRBJ2-5; perhaps TRBD1 as D (6 bases). CDR1 is GTSNPN, CDR2 SVGIG, per germline (reference sequence). Trimming shortened V by 0 bases and J by 5 bases, and 7 bases separated the two germline ends. CDR3 length equals 12 residues. Here the CDR3 DNA reads TGTGCCTGGAGTGTAACAGGGGAGACCCAGTACTTC. This encodes CAWSVTGETQYF.

CDR3 residues: CSVTGQGINIQYF. The CDR3 DNA reads as TGCAGCGTTACTGGACAGGGAATAAACATTCAGTACTTC. The chain carries TRBV29-1 and TRBJ2-4; TRBD1 aligns across 8 bases. The CDR3 runs to 13 residues. Per germline, CDR1 SQVTM and CDR2 ANQGSEA. The trim removed 5 bases at V and 6 bases at J, leaving 6 bases unmatched.